The following is a TCR beta chain sequence with its context. As yet, its antigen is unknown. These data originate in a study of cytomegalovirus exposure and HLA in healthy donors. Overall study findings and caveats: A missense DCLRE1C variant was associated with V- and J-gene trimming of TCR beta chains in a later analysis, and an independent cohort replicated the association. Available immune exposure information covered CMV serostatus only.

Use of 60 Vbeta and 13 Jbeta primers characterized the PCR. Original processing methods: The authors later counted about 80 million unique TCR beta chains, some 9.9 million of them shared. TCRdb's table, derived via immunoSEQ multiplex PCR, lists solely in-frame clones and lacks some. D and trimming come from the DNA, and the V and J calls and clone size come from that table. The table lists 150,000 to 180,000 clones, over 75% of them singletons. Input material: PBMCs. The receptor was derived from a woman aged 40 to 50 in good health and CMV-seropositive.

The CDR3 loop is CASSLRRGTEAFF. CDR3 DNA: TGTGCCAGCAGCTTAAGAAGGGGCACTGAAGCTTTCTTT. The chain joins TRBV11-1 to TRBJ1-1; D might be TRBD1 (5 bases). Per the germline V gene, CDR1 is SGHAT and CDR2 is FQDESV (reference sequence). The CDR3 contains 13 residues. V was cut by 2 bases and J by 4 bases, with 8 bases left in between.